This T cell receptor (beta chain) was sequenced during a study of T-cell memory formation after mild COVID-19. This CDR3 comprises 15 residues. CDR1 is SGHNT, CDR2 YENEEA, per germline. The V gene lost 3 bases and the J gene lost 0 bases, with 10 bases spanning the gap. TCRdb re-derived calls from the 5' RACE reads in MiXCR, one entry per CDR3 protein. This table holds around 450,000 distinct CDR3 sequences, 20% found once. The source of this sequence is an adult woman who had mild COVID-19 (a few samples of this study predate the infection). Cell type and time point are not known. V is TRBV11-3 and J is TRBJ2-3; D is ambiguous. Sequenced material: PBMCs or a T cell subset sorted from them (not recorded which). CDR3 sequence (DNA): TGTGCCAGCAGCTTGAGAAAGGCTAGCACAGATACGCAGTATTTT. Translating gives CASSLRKASTDTQYF.